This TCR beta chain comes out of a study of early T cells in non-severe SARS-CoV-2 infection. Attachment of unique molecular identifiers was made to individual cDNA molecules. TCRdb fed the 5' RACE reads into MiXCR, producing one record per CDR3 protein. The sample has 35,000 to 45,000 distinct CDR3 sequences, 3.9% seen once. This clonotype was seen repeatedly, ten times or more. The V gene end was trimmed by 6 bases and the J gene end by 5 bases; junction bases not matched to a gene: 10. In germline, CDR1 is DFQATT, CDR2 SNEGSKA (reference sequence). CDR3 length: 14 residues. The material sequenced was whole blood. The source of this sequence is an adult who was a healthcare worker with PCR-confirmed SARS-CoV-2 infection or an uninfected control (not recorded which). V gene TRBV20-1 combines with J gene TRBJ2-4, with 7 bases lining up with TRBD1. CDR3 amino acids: CSATPHGTENIQYF. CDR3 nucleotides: TGCAGTGCCACCCCACACGGGACAGAAAACATTCAGTACTTC.